The 26 T cell receptor beta chains below were found in one sample sequenced in a study of blood T cell repertoires in COVID-19. Clones were sequenced by immunoSEQ multiplex PCR, and TCRdb holds only the in-frame ones, with some missing. Counted here are under 55,000 clones, around 85% occurring once; the ten biggest clones make up 14%. Sequencing input: peripheral blood. The receptors shown here come from a human donor in a cohort sampled during active COVID-19.

In this sample, this clone turned up once. The rearrangement uses TRBV30 and TRBJ2-7; 8 positions agree with TRBD2. CDR1 GTSNPN and CDR2 SVGIG come from the germline V gene (reference sequence). The CDR3 sequence is 12 residues long. The ends lost 2 bases at V and 3 bases at J; junction bases unmatched: 0. CDR3 protein: CAWSSGSYEQYF. In DNA, the CDR3 is TGTGCCTGGAGTAGCGGGAGCTACGAGCAGTACTTC.

Only a few counts were recorded for this clone. V usage is TRBV27 and J usage is TRBJ2-2; 7 bases agree with TRBD1. CDR1 and CDR2 from the germline V gene are MNHEY and SMNVEV (reference sequence). The CDR3 runs 16 residues. Unmatched junction bases numbered 12, after V lost 7 bases and J lost 4 bases. In nucleotides, the CDR3 is TGTGCCAGCAAACCACAGGGGCGTCTGGGCACCGGGGAGCTGTTTTTT. It encodes CASKPQGRLGTGELFF.

This clone was counted between two and nine times. The V gene is TRBV30, the J gene TRBJ1-5; perhaps TRBD1 as D (6 bases). Per the germline V gene, CDR1 is GTSNPN and CDR2 is SVGIG (reference sequence). V was pared by 8 bases and J by 7 bases, with 15 bases between. This CDR3 region has 12 residues. The CDR3, as DNA: TGTGCCGTCAGCCAGGGGTCCCAGCCCCAGCATTTT. Translation: CAVSQGSQPQHF.

This clone is deemed medium-sized (0.01 to 0.1%). The CDR3 coding sequence is TGTGCCAGCAGTTTCGAGGGGGGGCATAATTCACCCCTCCACTTT. Its protein product is CASSFEGGHNSPLHF. V and J are TRBV28 and TRBJ1-6; D possibly corresponds to TRBD1 (6 bases). Trimming cost V 3 bases and J 5 bases, with 11 bases left between them. The germline CDR1 and CDR2 sequences are MDHEN and SYDVKM. This CDR3 has 15 amino acids.

The V call is TRBV12-3 or TRBV12-4, the J call TRBJ2-5; the D gene is possibly TRBD2 (7 bases). Trimming removed 6 bases from V and 7 bases from J, with 15 bases in between. The CDR3 is 13 residues long. In DNA form, the CDR3 reads TGTGCCAGCAGACACAGGGCGGGAGTGACCCAGTACTTC. Its translation is CASRHRAGVTQYF.

The DNA of the CDR3 is TGTGCCAGCGAGGGACAGGGGATCACCGGGGAGCTGTTTTTT. This sequence encodes CASEGQGITGELFF. V usage is TRBV19 and J usage is TRBJ2-2; 10 bases match TRBD1. After removal of 9 bases from V and 4 bases from J, the junction contained 5 bases not matched to a gene. CDR3 length: 14 residues. Germline-derived CDR1 and CDR2 are LNHDA and SQIVND (reference sequence).

The chain joins TRBV3-1 (or the pseudogene TRBV3-2) to TRBJ2-7; TRBD1 might be the D (5 bases). Trimming pared 0 bases from V and 5 bases from J, leaving 17 bases between. The CDR3 runs 16 residues. Germline CDR1 reads LGHDT; CDR2 reads YNNKEL (reference sequence). CDR3 coding DNA: TGTGCCAGCAGCCAAGACCTCGCGGCAGGGTCCCACGAGCAGTACTTC. Translated: CASSQDLAAGSHEQYF.

By share, this clone counts as medium-sized (0.01 to 0.1%). The chain carries TRBV6-5 and TRBJ2-1, with 7 bases fitting TRBD2. CDR1 and CDR2 from the germline V gene are MNHEY and SVGAGI. With V trimmed by 5 bases and J by 5 bases, 3 bases remained unmatched. There are 13 residues in the CDR3. The CDR3 is CASSPGTNNEQFF. DNA of the CDR3: TGTGCCAGCAGTCCCGGGACTAACAATGAGCAGTTCTTC.

This chain links TRBV28 with TRBJ2-7; TRBD1 matches 10 bases. The V gene's germline CDR1 is MDHEN and CDR2 SYDVKM. The CDR3 consists of 12 residues. J lost 6 bases, V lost 9 bases, and 5 bases had no gene match. CDR3 region: CASWGQGTEQYF. The CDR3, as DNA: TGTGCCAGTTGGGGACAGGGGACCGAGCAGTACTTC.

As DNA, the CDR3 is TGTGCCAGTTTAGATTCGGGAGGGCCAACAGATACGCAGTATTTT. Protein product: CASLDSGGPTDTQYF. The chain employs TRBV2 and TRBJ2-3, with 8 nucleotides matching TRBD2. The CDR3 loop spans 15 amino acids. Germline lookup yields CDR1 SNHLY and CDR2 FYNNEI. V dropped 9 bases and J dropped 3; count of bases not matched to a gene: 11. Looking up the rest from reference TRBV2 and TRBJ2-3 gives the full variable domain: EPEVTQTPSHQVTQMGQEVILRCVPISNHLYFYWYRQILGQKVEFLVSFYNNEISEKSEIFDDQFSVERPDGSNFTLKIRSTKLEDSAMYFCASLDSGGPTDTQYFGPGTRLTVL.

This CDR3 is CASSGRGRGRSNQPQHF. The DNA of the CDR3 is TGTGCCAGCAGTGGGAGGGGGCGCGGGCGGAGCAATCAGCCCCAGCATTTT. The rearrangement uses TRBV6-1 and TRBJ1-5, with 7 bases aligning to TRBD1. Germline lookup yields CDR1 MNHNS and CDR2 SASEGT. The length of the CDR3 is 17 residues. V gave up 4 bases and J gave up 1 base; unmatched junction bases: 10.

Only one count was recorded for this clone. The chain couples TRBV7-2 to TRBJ2-1; 15 bases are a match to TRBD2. The CDR3 covers 16 residues. Germline V gene lookup returns CDR1 SGHTA and CDR2 FQGNSA. The V segment lost 6 bases and the J segment 7 bases; nucleotides outside the gene matches: 7. The CDR3 DNA reads TGTGCCAGCAGAGAAGCGGGACTAGCGGGGGGTAATGAGCAGTTCTTC. It is translated as CASREAGLAGGNEQFF.

J is TRBJ1-1 and V is TRBV6-6, with TRBD1 matching 7 bases. Germline lookup yields CDR1 MNHNY and CDR2 SVGAGI (reference sequence). The V and J ends lost 7 bases and 8 bases, in that order; junction bases with no gene match: 10. The CDR3 has 13 amino acids. The CDR3 spells CASTRGQDREAFF. As DNA, the CDR3 is TGTGCCAGCACTAGGGGGCAGGACAGGGAAGCTTTCTTT.

In nucleotides, the CDR3 is TGTGCCAGCAGTCACACAGGGGCCCCAGGTGGCTACACCTTC. This sequence encodes CASSHTGAPGGYTF. The gene calls are TRBV7-9 and TRBJ1-2, with 7 bases fitting TRBD1. Germline V lookup: CDR1 SEHNR, CDR2 FQNEAQ (reference sequence). V dropped 6 bases and J dropped 7; count of bases not matched to a gene: 11. CDR3 length: 14 residues.

The V call is TRBV6-5, the J call TRBJ2-5; possibly TRBD1 for D (6 bases). Germline CDR1 reads MNHEY; CDR2 reads SVGAGI. Trimming stripped 0 bases from V and 3 bases from J, with 8 bases between. CDR3 size: 14 residues. The CDR3 region has the DNA TGTGCCAGCAGTTACTCTGCAGGGGAAGAGACCCAGTACTTC. This translates into CASSYSAGEETQYF.

The chain has TRBV18 and TRBJ2-5; D might be TRBD1 (6 bases). The V gene's germline CDR1 is KGHSH and CDR2 LQKENI. The CDR3 loop spans 14 amino acids. V was shortened by 4 bases and J by 0 bases, with 9 bases between the two germline ends. CDR3 amino acids: CASSRGQNQETQYF. CDR3 sequence (DNA): TGTGCCAGCTCACGAGGACAGAACCAAGAGACCCAGTACTTC.

The chain carries TRBV7-2 and TRBJ2-5, with 7 bases that match TRBD1. This CDR3 is 13 amino acids long. With 1 base clipped from V and 4 bases from J, the junction kept 0 bases outside the gene matches. CDR1 is SGHTA and CDR2 is FQGNSA in the germline V gene. The CDR3 here is CASSLDRGETQYF. CDR3 DNA: TGTGCCAGCAGCTTAGACAGGGGAGAGACCCAGTACTTC.

This clone was recorded a few times. The chain couples TRBV7-2 to TRBJ1-5, with TRBD1 matching over 7 bases. Germline values: CDR1 SGHTA, CDR2 FQGNSA. Trimming took 5 bases from V and 4 from J; bases not matched to a gene: 8. CDR3 size: 15 residues. The CDR3 bases are TGTGCCAGCAGCACAACGTCCAGGGGGAATCAGCCCCAGCATTTT. This codes for CASSTTSRGNQPQHF.

V is TRBV9 and J is TRBJ1-1; weak D call: TRBD1 (5 bases). The germline V and J ends were trimmed by 3 bases and 3 bases, with 18 bases remaining between them. The V gene's germline CDR1 is SGDLS and CDR2 YYNGEE. The CDR3 is 16 amino acids. The CDR3 region is CASSGTQQVGYTEAFF. DNA for the CDR3: TGTGCCAGCAGCGGTACCCAACAGGTCGGTTACACTGAAGCTTTCTTT.

The rearrangement uses TRBV2 and TRBJ1-6, with D perhaps matching TRBD1 (5 bases). This CDR3 has 14 residues. Germline values: CDR1 SNHLY, CDR2 FYNNEI. Deletions cut 11 bases from V and 0 bases from J, with 11 bases between. The CDR3 coding sequence is TGTGCCGTAAAGCAGGGCTCCTATAATTCACCCCTCCACTTT. Translation: CAVKQGSYNSPLHF.

The chain carries TRBV5-1 and TRBJ2-1; TRBD1 matches 7 bases. The CDR3 is 16 residues long. Trimming at V came to 4 bases and at J to 4 bases, leaving 11 bases not matched to a gene. Per germline, CDR1 SGHRS and CDR2 YFSETQ. CDR3 amino acids: CASSRPRDSLYNEQFF. The CDR3 DNA sequence: TGCGCCAGCAGCCGCCCCCGGGACAGTCTATACAATGAGCAGTTCTTC.

This chain uses TRBV12-5 with TRBJ2-1, with 9 bases lining up with TRBD2. The CDR3 is 18 amino acids. The ends lost 3 bases at V and 0 bases at J; junction bases unmatched: 9. CDR1 is LGHNT and CDR2 is FRNRAP in the germline V gene. Here the CDR3 reads CASGFPGGGGYSYNEQFF. Here the CDR3 DNA reads TGTGCTAGTGGTTTTCCGGGCGGGGGGGGATACTCCTACAATGAGCAGTTCTTC.

This clone has a single count. The chain carries TRBV4-2 and TRBJ1-2; D is perhaps TRBD1 (5 bases). In germline, CDR1 is LGHNA, CDR2 YNFKEQ. V lost 2 bases and J 0 bases, leaving 7 bases between the germline ends. The CDR3 consists of 14 residues. This CDR3 is CASSQQTANYGYTF. The CDR3 DNA is TGTGCCAGCAGCCAACAGACAGCTAACTATGGCTACACCTTC.

The chain has TRBV2 and TRBJ2-5, with 9 bases identical to TRBD2. The CDR3 is made up of 14 amino acids. With 7 bases clipped from V and 9 bases from J, the junction kept 12 bases outside the gene matches. Germline values: CDR1 SNHLY, CDR2 FYNNEI. CDR3 DNA sequence: TGTGCCAGCACACGGGGTAGCGGGGGCGGGGCCCAGTACTTC. As protein: CASTRGSGGGAQYF.

This chain links TRBV5-1 with TRBJ1-2, with TRBD1 matching 11 bases. Germline V gene data show CDR1 as SGHRS and CDR2 as YFSETQ. The CDR3 totals 15 residues. J gave up 2 bases and V 3 bases, and 3 bases lay outside the gene matches. CDR3: CASSWGTGGNYGYTF. In DNA, the CDR3 is TGCGCCAGCAGCTGGGGGACAGGGGGAAACTATGGCTACACCTTC.

The chain joins TRBV25-1 to TRBJ2-5, with D perhaps TRBD1 (5 bases). Germline V gives CDR1 MGHDK, CDR2 SYGVNS. V was cut by 3 bases and J by 2 bases, with 7 bases left in between. The CDR3 runs 13 residues. CDR3 in amino acids: CASSDAGQETQYF. CDR3 in DNA: TGTGCCAGCAGTGATGCAGGGCAAGAGACCCAGTACTTC. Filled out from reference TRBV25-1 and TRBJ2-5, the complete variable domain reads EADIYQTPRYLVIGTGKKITLECSQTMGHDKMYWYQQDPGMELHLIHYSYGVNSTEKGDLSSESTVSRIRTEHFPLTLESARPSHTSQYLCASSDAGQETQYFGPGTRLLVL.